The 17 T cell receptor beta chains in this list originate from one sample, sequenced in a study of blood T cells in healthy people across ages. A J-beta primer mix and a sample-barcoded 5' primer were used in a second PCR of roughly 7 to 12 cycles. Each CDR3 protein is one row after TCRdb ran MiXCR on the 5' RACE reads. The sample lists some 850,000 distinct CDR3 sequences; roughly 26% were seen once. This sample also appeared in a second study, on T cells of mothers and their children.

What was sequenced was blood. These receptors were taken from a boy aged 5-17 years in good health.

The chain employs TRBV12-3 or TRBV12-4 and TRBJ2-6, with D unclear. Trimming removed 5 bases from V and 0 bases from J, with 8 bases in between. The CDR3 covers 15 residues. CDR3 in DNA: TGTGCCAGCAGTCCCCTGGCCTCTGGGGCCAACGTCCTGACTTTC. Protein: CASSPLASGANVLTF.

This clonotype was observed a few times. The chain carries TRBV12-3 or TRBV12-4 and TRBJ1-2; TRBD1 might be the D (5 bases). The CDR3 has 14 residues. Trimming shortened V by 8 bases and J by 3 bases, and 16 bases separated the two germline ends. The CDR3 spells CASLRGGMDYGYTF. Written as DNA, the CDR3 is TGTGCCAGCCTCCGGGGGGGGATGGACTATGGCTACACCTTC.

With respect to this clonotype: Sequence at one end of the junction differs from germline and may be a read error. The V gene is TRBV7-6, the J gene TRBJ1-1; TRBD1 aligns across 7 bases. This CDR3 comprises 17 residues. Germline assignment: CDR1 SGHVS and CDR2 FNYEAQ. The CDR3 region has the DNA TGTGCCAACAGCTTAGGTAAGGGGGCCTTCTCGAACACTGAAGCTTTCTTT. Amino acid sequence: CANSLGKGAFSNTEAFF.

The chain couples TRBV6-5 to TRBJ1-2; no clear D. V was trimmed by 7 bases and J by 7 bases, leaving 19 bases between them. CDR3 size: 14 residues. Germline lookup yields CDR1 MNHEY and CDR2 SVGAGI. CDR3 coding DNA: TGTGCCAGCAAGGATGGCGGGGATGGTCTTGGCTACACCTTC. This codes for CASKDGGDGLGYTF.

The chain couples TRBV24-1 to TRBJ2-5; D unresolved. Germline V gene data show CDR1 as KGHDR and CDR2 as SFDVKD. V was shortened by 2 bases and J by 5 bases, with 8 bases between the two germline ends. CDR3 length: 13 amino acids. The CDR3 is CATSDWAHETQYF. CDR3 in DNA: TGTGCCACCAGTGATTGGGCTCATGAGACCCAGTACTTC.

The chain recombines TRBV11-2 with TRBJ2-5; tentatively, D is TRBD2 (6 bases). Looked up from germline, CDR1 is SGHAT and CDR2 is FQNNGV. The CDR3 has 18 amino acids. The V end was cut by 2 bases, the J end by 2 bases, with 21 bases between. For the CDR3, the DNA is TGTGCCAGCAGCTTAATTTTTGGGCAGGCGCGGGATCAAGAGACCCAGTACTTC. It is translated as CASSLIFGQARDQETQYF.

This clonotype has only a few counts. This chain links TRBV7-8 with TRBJ1-5; D uncertain. Trimming left V 1 base short and J 0 bases short, with 4 bases between. Germline CDR1 and CDR2: SGHVS and FQNEAQ. This CDR3 has 14 amino acids. The CDR3 DNA reads TGTGCCAGCAGCTTAGTCGGTAGCAATCAGCCCCAGCATTTT. It yields the protein CASSLVGSNQPQHF.

The chain recombines TRBV2 with TRBJ2-5; 8 positions agree with TRBD2. CDR3 size: 16 residues. Per the germline V gene, CDR1 is SNHLY and CDR2 is FYNNEI. J gave up 1 base and V 2 bases, and 6 bases lay outside the gene matches. The CDR3 region has the DNA TGTGCCAGCAGTGAATCCCGAGCGGGGGCCCAAGAGACCCAGTACTTC. It codes for CASSESRAGAQETQYF.

This clonotype has more than one count but fewer than ten. The J gene is TRBJ2-7, the V gene TRBV20-1; no clear D. Germline V gene data show CDR1 as DFQATT and CDR2 as SNEGSKA (reference sequence). V was trimmed by 3 bases and J by 6 bases, leaving 12 bases between them. CDR3 length: 12 residues. The CDR3 region is CSARSSTCEQYF. The CDR3 coding sequence is TGCAGTGCTAGGTCTTCTACCTGCGAGCAGTACTTC.

This clonotype was detected only a few times. One end of the junction is discordant with germline, which a read error may explain. This chain connects TRBV3-1 to TRBJ1-2; D possibly corresponds to TRBD1 (5 bases). The germline V gene has CDR1 LGHDT and CDR2 YNNKEL (reference sequence). The CDR3 is 12 amino acids. CDR3 amino acids: CASSQGQGPYTF. CDR3 DNA: TGTGCCAGCAGTCAAGGTCAGGGACCCTACACCTTC.

This chain joins TRBV27 and TRBJ1-4, with D maybe TRBD1 (6 bases). Trimming pared 6 bases from V and 8 bases from J, leaving 19 bases between. Germline CDR1 is MNHEY and CDR2 is SMNVEV (reference sequence). CDR3 length: 15 amino acids. The CDR3 nucleotides read TGTGCCAGCAGCGACCTTGGACAGATAGGCGAAAAACTGTTTTTT. Translating gives CASSDLGQIGEKLFF.

The chain combines TRBV14 with TRBJ2-5; tentatively, D is TRBD2 (5 bases). In germline, CDR1 is SGHDN, CDR2 FVKESK. The CDR3 is 16 residues long. V dropped 3 bases and J dropped 2 bases, with 16 bases sitting between them. The CDR3 region has the DNA TGTGCCAGCAGCCACGCGGCGGGTCGGAGGCAAGAGACCCAGTACTTC. Its translation is CASSHAAGRRQETQYF.

In this sample, this clonotype turned up a few times. CDR3 bases: TGTGCCAGCAGTTTAGTAGCGGGGGCAAACTACGAGCAGTACTTC. Protein product: CASSLVAGANYEQYF. The chain carries TRBV12-3 or TRBV12-4 and TRBJ2-5; the match to TRBD2 covers 9 bases. The J call is doubtful: the DNA matches TRBJ2-7 better. This CDR3 spans 15 amino acids.

V is TRBV12-3 or TRBV12-4 and J is TRBJ2-7; D unresolved. Trimming took 3 bases from V and 3 from J, leaving 9 bases between them. The CDR3 extends over 13 amino acids. This CDR3 reads CASSFEVGYEQYF. The CDR3 bases are TGTGCCAGCAGTTTTGAGGTGGGCTACGAGCAGTACTTC.

The V call is TRBV12-3 or TRBV12-4, the J call TRBJ2-3, with 9 bases that match TRBD2. The ends lost 2 bases at V and 2 bases at J; junction bases unmatched: 11. CDR3 size: 18 residues. CDR3 coding DNA: TGTGCCAGCAGTTTACGGGGCCAAGCGGGGGGCCCCACAGATACGCAGTATTTT. Its protein is CASSLRGQAGGPTDTQYF.

This chain connects TRBV7-9 to TRBJ2-3; 8 bases line up with TRBD2. Germline V lookup: CDR1 SEHNR, CDR2 FQNEAQ (reference sequence). The CDR3 spans 15 residues. V gave up 5 bases and J gave up 6 bases; unmatched junction bases: 10. The CDR3 region is CASSPLRGGGDTQYF. The CDR3 region has the DNA TGTGCCAGCAGCCCTCTCCGGGGGGGCGGGGATACGCAGTATTTT.

Regarding this clonotype: At one end, the junction sequence differs from germline, possibly due to a read error. The rearrangement uses TRBV5-1 and TRBJ2-1; the D is unclear. CDR1 and CDR2 (germline): SGHRS, YFSETQ. This CDR3 has 13 amino acids. CDR3 DNA: TGCGCCAGCAGCTCGACCGTTTACAATGAGCAGCTCTTC. Translated: CASSSTVYNEQLF. The full variable domain, in which reference TRBV5-1 and TRBJ2-1 provide the parts outside the CDR3, is KAGVTQTPRYLIKTRGQQVTLSCSPISGHRSVSWYQQTPGQGLQFLFEYFSETQRNKGNFPGRFSGRQFSNSRSEMNVSTLELGDSALYLCASSSTVYNEQLFGPGTRLTVL.